The entry below describes one TCR beta chain. The data are from a study of cytomegalovirus exposure and HLA in healthy donors. Germline V lookup: CDR1 MNHNS, CDR2 SASEGT. This CDR3 spans 15 amino acids. Trimming cost V 5 bases and J 7 bases; bases outside gene matches: 10. PCR employed 60 Vbeta and 13 Jbeta primers. Measured with immunoSEQ multiplex PCR; TCRdb has only the in-frame clones, and not every one. The table includes approximately 200,000 clones, 70% to 80% detected once. This TCR came from a man aged 40-50 years in good health and CMV-seronegative. Sequencing was performed on PBMCs. This chain connects TRBV6-1 to TRBJ2-1; 8 bases are a match to TRBD2. The CDR3 DNA reads TGTGCCAGCAGTACTGCGGGACTAGGGGAAAATGAGCAGTTCTTC. Protein sequence: CASSTAGLGENEQFF.